This T cell receptor beta chain is drawn from a study of human thymus T cells. V was clipped by 0 bases and J by 1 base, with 8 bases between them. The CDR3 loop spans 15 amino acids. From germline, CDR1 is LGHNA and CDR2 YNFKEQ. Donors were healthy Finnish infants having corrective surgery for congenital heart defects. Genomic DNA was extracted from every available blood leukocyte. Assay: immunoSEQ multiplex PCR; the TCRdb copy retains only in-frame clones and omits some. In the table there are 35,000 to 45,000 clones, approximately 93% of which are singletons. The chain uses TRBV4-2 and TRBJ2-3, with D possibly being TRBD2 (6 bases). The sequence came from a boy under three years old with a congenital heart defect but otherwise immunologically healthy. The sequenced sample consisted of blood. CDR3 sequence (DNA): TGTGCCAGCAGCCAAGAGCGGGGTCGCACAGATACGCAGTATTTT. Amino acids: CASSQERGRTDTQYF.